Listed here are 31 T cell receptor beta chains from one sample, sequenced in a study of beta chain features in type 1 diabetes. No antigen has been assigned to these receptors. General study points: Within each of all four CD4+ subsets, Type 1 diabetes patients had TCRB CDR3s that were moderately but significantly shorter.

The sequenced template was cDNA made from the entire isolated RNA. Generated by immunoSEQ multiplex PCR, the TCRdb table keeps only in-frame clones and is missing some. The sample includes around 650,000 clones, around an eighth of them seen just once. The source material was naive CD4+ T cells from blood. The receptor set was obtained from a man between 25 and 39 years old with type 1 diabetes.

A few counts support this clone. The chain combines TRBV9 with TRBJ1-4; 9 bases fit TRBD1. V lost 7 bases to trimming and J lost 10 bases; unmatched junction nucleotides: 8. The CDR3 is made up of 13 amino acids. Germline V lookup: CDR1 SGDLS, CDR2 YYNGEE. CDR3 in DNA: TGTGCCAGCCGCGACAGACAGGGGGGAAAACTGTTTTTT. Amino acids: CASRDRQGGKLFF. The entire variable domain, with the rest obtained from reference TRBV9 and TRBJ1-4, is as follows: DSGVTQTPKHLITATGQRVTLRCSPRSGDLSVYWYQQSLDQGLQFLIQYYNGEERAKGNILERFSAQQFPDLHSELNLSSLELGDSALYFCASRDRQGGKLFFGSGTQLSVL.

This clone was seen only a few times. The chain couples TRBV18 to TRBJ1-4; D might be TRBD1 (6 bases). The CDR3 spans 14 residues. The germline V gene encodes CDR1 KGHSH and CDR2 LQKENI. Deletions cut 4 bases from V and 10 bases from J, with 16 bases between. For the CDR3, the DNA is TGTGCCAGCTCACTCTCAGGGGAATGGGGAAAACTGTTTTTT. It is translated as CASSLSGEWGKLFF.

The chain uses TRBV28 and TRBJ2-5; TRBD1 is a possible D gene (5 bases). Gene TRBJ2-7 matches the end of the DNA better, so the J call may be wrong. The germline V gene encodes CDR1 MDHEN and CDR2 SYDVKM. The CDR3 is 12 residues long. CDR3 DNA: TGTGCCAGCAGTAAGACAGCCTACGAGCAGTACTTC. Protein: CASSKTAYEQYF.

This rearrangement joins TRBV30 to TRBJ2-1; D gene ambiguous. Germline V gene lookup returns CDR1 GTSNPN and CDR2 SVGIG (reference sequence). V gave up 2 bases and J gave up 3 bases, with 11 bases separating them. CDR3 length: 14 residues. Here the CDR3 DNA reads TGTGCCTGGAGTCAACAGTTTCTCTACAATGAGCAGTTCTTC. Protein product: CAWSQQFLYNEQFF. Combining the CDR3 with reference TRBV30 and TRBJ2-1 gives the whole variable domain SQTIHQWPATLVQPVGSPLSLECTVEGTSNPNLYWYRQAAGRGLQLLFYSVGIGQISSEVPQNLSASRPQDRQFILSSKKLLLSDSGFYLCAWSQQFLYNEQFFGPGTRLTVL.

This clone was seen only a few times. The genes are TRBV16 and TRBJ1-2; no clear D. With 0 bases removed from V and 0 bases from J, the gap between germline ends came to 5 bases. Germline V gene lookup returns CDR1 KGHSY and CDR2 FQNENV. The CDR3 is 14 amino acids. The CDR3 protein is CASSQSVSNYGYTF. In DNA, the CDR3 is TGTGCCAGCAGCCAATCCGTATCTAACTATGGCTACACCTTC.

The CDR3 sequence is CASSLKALAGADTQYF. The CDR3 bases are TGTGCCAGCAGCTTAAAGGCTCTAGCGGGGGCAGATACGCAGTATTTT. The chain has TRBV7-2 and TRBJ2-3; 10 bases match TRBD2. The germline V gene has CDR1 SGHTA and CDR2 FQGNSA. V lost 2 bases, J lost 4 bases, and 6 bases stayed unmatched. The CDR3 runs 16 residues.

This clone was seen more than once but under ten times. J is TRBJ1-1 and V is TRBV10-3; unclear D gene. V lost 3 bases and J lost 3, with 8 bases in between. Germline values: CDR1 ENHRY, CDR2 SYGVKD. The CDR3 has 13 amino acids. The CDR3 sequence is CAISEVVYTEAFF. The CDR3 DNA follows: TGTGCCATCAGTGAAGTAGTTTACACTGAAGCTTTCTTT.

V gene TRBV5-1 combines with J gene TRBJ2-5; D gene unclear. The CDR3 contains 13 residues. V was clipped by 6 bases and J by 3 bases, with 12 bases between them. Germline V gives CDR1 SGHRS, CDR2 YFSETQ. The CDR3 region has the DNA TGCGCCAGCACGCCATCAAACAAAGAGACCCAGTACTTC. Its translation: CASTPSNKETQYF.

In its sample, this clone was seen a few times. This specimen includes other DNA sequences encoding the same CDR3. The V gene is TRBV7-9, the J gene TRBJ2-5; D not certain. The V end was cut by 3 bases, the J end by 5 bases, with 10 bases between. The CDR3 covers 13 residues. Germline V gene sequence: CDR1 SEHNR, CDR2 FQNEAQ (reference sequence). The CDR3 region is CASSLLSGETQYF. The DNA of the CDR3 is TGTGCCAGCAGCTTGCTTTCCGGGGAGACCCAGTACTTC. Full variable domain (outside the CDR3, taken from reference TRBV7-9 and TRBJ2-5): DTGVSQNPRHKITKRGQNVTFRCDPISEHNRLYWYRQTLGQGPEFLTYFQNEAQLEKSRLLSDRFSAERPKGSFSTLEIQRTEQGDSAMYLCASSLLSGETQYFGPGTRLLVL.

The chain uses TRBV7-9 and TRBJ2-1; D is unclear. Germline V gene sequence: CDR1 SEHNR, CDR2 FQNEAQ (reference sequence). Trimming removed 5 bases at V and 4 bases at J, with 15 bases between. CDR3 size: 15 residues. The CDR3 DNA reads TGTGCCAGCAGCGCCATTTCAGCCTCATACAATGAGCAGTTCTTC. Amino acids: CASSAISASYNEQFF. The full variable domain, completed using reference TRBV7-9 and TRBJ2-1, is DTGVSQNPRHKITKRGQNVTFRCDPISEHNRLYWYRQTLGQGPEFLTYFQNEAQLEKSRLLSDRFSAERPKGSFSTLEIQRTEQGDSAMYLCASSAISASYNEQFFGPGTRLTVL.

This clone was seen a few times. The CDR3 loop is CASSQDWGQGVNEQFF. CDR3 sequence (DNA): TGCGCCAGCAGCCAAGATTGGGGACAGGGTGTAAATGAGCAGTTCTTC. This chain uses TRBV4-3 with TRBJ2-1; 9 bases are shared with TRBD1. Germline lookup yields CDR1 LGHNA and CDR2 YSLEER. The CDR3 is 16 residues long. The V gene end was trimmed by 0 bases and the J gene end by 7 bases; junction bases not matched to a gene: 7.

This CDR3 is CASSQGVADTQYF. DNA of the CDR3: TGTGCCAGCAGCCAGGGGGTTGCAGATACGCAGTATTTT. The chain uses TRBV5-6 and TRBJ2-3, with TRBD1 matching 7 bases. The CDR3 has 13 residues. CDR1 SGHDT and CDR2 YYEEEE come from the germline V gene. V was pared by 4 bases and J by 4 bases, with 3 bases of the junction left unmatched.

There are a few counts of this clone. This rearrangement joins TRBV10-3 to TRBJ2-5, with D unresolved. From germline, CDR1 is ENHRY and CDR2 SYGVKD. The CDR3 consists of 15 residues. V was clipped by 5 bases and J by 3 bases, with 16 bases between them. Here the CDR3 DNA reads TGTGCCATCAGTTCCGAAAAGGCAACAGAAGAGACCCAGTACTTC. This translates into CAISSEKATEETQYF.

The rearrangement uses TRBV2 and TRBJ2-2; TRBD2 might be the D (5 bases). The CDR3 has 13 residues. The germline CDR1 and CDR2 sequences are SNHLY and FYNNEI. V dropped 7 bases and J dropped 1 base, with 7 bases sitting between them. Written as DNA, the CDR3 is TGTGCCAGCATGGCGGGGAACACCGGGGAGCTGTTTTTT. Its protein is CASMAGNTGELFF.

This clone has just a few counts. The sample has other DNA sequences that encode this CDR3 too. V gene TRBV6-6 combines with J gene TRBJ2-7; D is perhaps TRBD1 (5 bases). CDR3 length: 11 residues. V was cut by 6 bases and J by 5 bases, with 8 bases left in between. Germline loops: CDR1 MNHNY, CDR2 SVGAGI (reference sequence). The CDR3 DNA reads TGTGCCAGCAGCCCCAGGGACGAGCAGTACTTC. This gives the protein CASSPRDEQYF.

About this clone: Additional DNA sequences in this sample encode the identical CDR3. V and J are TRBV7-2 and TRBJ1-6, with D unclear. Germline CDR1 and CDR2: SGHTA and FQGNSA. This CDR3 spans 13 amino acids. V was shortened by 1 base and J by 10 bases, with 8 bases between the two germline ends. DNA for the CDR3: TGTGCCAGCAGCTTAGTTGGAGGGTCACCCCTCCACTTT. As protein: CASSLVGGSPLHF.

The chain recombines TRBV2 with TRBJ2-3, with 8 bases fitting TRBD1. Germline V gene sequence: CDR1 SNHLY, CDR2 FYNNEI. CDR3 length: 11 amino acids. V lost 8 bases to trimming and J lost 14 bases; unmatched junction nucleotides: 9. CDR3 coding DNA: TGTGCCAGCGGTAACGGACAGGGTCGGTATTTT. Encoded protein: CASGNGQGRYF.

This clone was seen a handful of times. The genes are TRBV10-3 and TRBJ1-2, with no clear D. With 7 bases removed from V and 5 bases from J, the gap between germline ends came to 8 bases. In germline, CDR1 is ENHRY, CDR2 SYGVKD. This CDR3 has 11 residues. The CDR3: CAITGEYGYTF. The CDR3, as DNA: TGTGCCATCACGGGAGAATATGGCTACACCTTC.

V and J are TRBV11-2 and TRBJ1-5; D not resolved. Germline V gives CDR1 SGHAT, CDR2 FQNNGV. Trimming removed 4 bases at V and 0 bases at J, with 4 bases between. There are 13 residues in the CDR3. The CDR3 loop is CASSSSSNQPQHF. The CDR3 nucleotides are TGTGCCAGCAGCTCAAGTAGCAATCAGCCCCAGCATTTT. The whole variable domain, filled in from reference TRBV11-2 and TRBJ1-5, reads EAGVAQSPRYKIIEKRQSVAFWCNPISGHATLYWYQQILGQGPKLLIQFQNNGVVDDSQLPKDRFSAERLKGVDSTLKIQPAKLEDSAVYLCASSSSSNQPQHFGDGTRLSIL.

The chain recombines TRBV10-3 with TRBJ2-6, with D hard to call. The CDR3 contains 15 residues. Germline-derived CDR1 and CDR2 are ENHRY and SYGVKD. Trimming pared 2 bases from V and 3 bases from J, leaving 8 bases between. The CDR3 coding sequence is TGTGCCATCAGTGAGGCCCCGGGTGGGGCCAACGTCCTGACTTTC. Translation gives CAISEAPGGANVLTF.

This clone has just a few counts. V and J are TRBV6-4 and TRBJ2-3; TRBD2 agrees at 8 bases. The ends lost 5 bases at V and 5 bases at J; junction bases unmatched: 12. Germline CDR1 and CDR2: MRHNA and SNTAGT. The CDR3 spans 16 residues. DNA for the CDR3: TGTGCCAGCAGTCCGGGACTAGTCGTGAATAGAGATACGCAGTATTTT. Translation gives CASSPGLVVNRDTQYF.

This clone was seen a handful of times. This rearrangement joins TRBV6-5 to TRBJ2-7; maybe TRBD1 (6 bases). The germline V gene has CDR1 MNHEY and CDR2 SVGAGI. Trimming stripped 3 bases from V and 4 bases from J, with 19 bases between. The CDR3 sequence is 16 residues long. The chain's CDR3 is CASSYGGRGIQYEQYF. CDR3 bases: TGTGCCAGCAGTTATGGGGGCAGGGGCATTCAGTACGAGCAGTACTTC.

The chain carries TRBV7-9 and TRBJ1-3; 8 bases are a match to TRBD1. CDR1 is SEHNR, CDR2 FQNEAQ, per germline (reference sequence). This CDR3 has 14 amino acids. Trimming cost V 5 bases and J 2 bases; bases outside gene matches: 2. This CDR3 reads CASSPTGAGNTIYF. The CDR3 coding sequence is TGTGCCAGCAGCCCGACAGGGGCTGGAAACACCATATATTTT. Full variable domain (rest looked up from reference TRBV7-9 and TRBJ1-3): DTGVSQNPRHKITKRGQNVTFRCDPISEHNRLYWYRQTLGQGPEFLTYFQNEAQLEKSRLLSDRFSAERPKGSFSTLEIQRTEQGDSAMYLCASSPTGAGNTIYFGEGSWLTVV.

This clone showed up just a few times. This chain joins TRBV18 and TRBJ2-3; 11 nucleotides agree with TRBD2. V trimming: 3 bases; J trimming: 4 bases; junction bases outside the gene matches: 6. CDR3 size: 16 residues. From germline, CDR1 is KGHSH and CDR2 LQKENI. The CDR3 coding sequence is TGTGCCAGCTCACCGGTGACTAGCGGGGCATCAGATACGCAGTATTTT. Amino acid sequence: CASSPVTSGASDTQYF.

The J gene is TRBJ1-1, the V gene TRBV7-3; 8 positions match TRBD1. The V segment lost 2 bases and the J segment 2 bases; nucleotides outside the gene matches: 10. The length of the CDR3 is 17 residues. Germline loops: CDR1 SGHTA, CDR2 FQGTGA. CDR3 sequence: CASSLLGITGGNTEAFF. The CDR3 DNA is TGTGCCAGCAGCTTATTGGGTATTACAGGGGGAAACACTGAAGCTTTCTTT.

The rearrangement joins TRBV7-2 to TRBJ2-3, with D maybe TRBD2 (7 bases). Trimming removed 4 bases at V and 6 bases at J, with 17 bases between. CDR3 length equals 15 residues. Germline V CDR1 and CDR2: SGHTA, FQGNSA. The chain's CDR3 is CASSYGGPAGDTQYF. The CDR3 bases are TGTGCCAGCAGCTACGGGGGGCCAGCCGGGGATACGCAGTATTTT.

This clone was counted a few times. This CDR3 is also generated by other DNA sequences in the sample. The rearrangement links TRBV30 to TRBJ1-4, with TRBD1 as a possible D gene (5 bases). The CDR3 is made up of 13 amino acids. V was shortened by 3 bases and J by 4 bases, with 9 bases between the two germline ends. CDR1 is GTSNPN, CDR2 SVGIG, per germline (reference sequence). CDR3 region: CAWSRQGNEKLFF. In DNA form, the CDR3 reads TGTGCCTGGAGCCGGCAGGGTAATGAAAAACTGTTTTTT.

The CDR3, as DNA: TGCGCCAGCAGCTTGCGGCTAGCGGGGGGGTACCAAGAGACCCAGTACTTC. Protein sequence: CASSLRLAGGYQETQYF. The chain recombines TRBV5-1 with TRBJ2-5, with TRBD2 matching over 12 bases. J gave up 0 bases and V 1 base, and 4 bases lay outside the gene matches. This CDR3 is built from 17 residues. CDR1 SGHRS and CDR2 YFSETQ come from the germline V gene.

The gene calls are TRBV5-4 and TRBJ1-1; D not certain. Germline-derived CDR1 and CDR2 are SGHNT and YYREEE (reference sequence). There are 13 residues in the CDR3. The ends were cut back, 2 bases at V and 6 bases at J, with 11 bases in the middle. This CDR3 is CASSLEGYSEAFF. The CDR3 region has the DNA TGTGCCAGCAGCTTAGAAGGTTACTCTGAAGCTTTCTTT.

This clone has only a few counts. The chain links TRBV2 to TRBJ2-4; D call uncertain. The CDR3 runs to 15 residues. The germline V gene has CDR1 SNHLY and CDR2 FYNNEI. Trimming took off 3 bases at V and 0 bases at J, with 9 bases between the two ends. The CDR3 loop reads CASSDKGVAKNIQYF. Written as DNA, the CDR3 is TGTGCCAGCAGTGATAAAGGAGTAGCCAAAAACATTCAGTACTTC.

The gene calls are TRBV29-1 and TRBJ1-2; D call uncertain. The V and J ends lost 4 bases and 4 bases respectively, with 19 bases between them. Germline V gene data show CDR1 as SQVTM and CDR2 as ANQGSEA. There are 15 residues in the CDR3. The CDR3 spells CSVGFPPGGTYGYTF. The CDR3 nucleotides are TGCAGCGTTGGCTTCCCCCCGGGAGGCACCTATGGCTACACCTTC.